Shown below are 30 T cell receptor beta chains from a single sample sequenced in a study of CD8 T cells in Susac syndrome. Random hexamers were used to reverse transcribe the RNA input (about 0.5 to 1 ug). MiXCR was run by TCRdb on the immunoSEQ multiplex PCR reads, yielding one entry per CDR3 protein. Among 120,000 to 150,000 distinct CDR3 sequences listed, 95% were seen once. The sequencing input was CD4+ T cells from PBMCs. These receptors came from a human donor with Susac syndrome.

The chain uses TRBV5-1 and TRBJ1-2; D is unresolved. V lost 0 bases and J lost 0, with 6 bases in between. The germline V gene has CDR1 SGHRS and CDR2 YFSETQ. This CDR3 comprises 14 residues. CDR3 in amino acids: CASSLEPTNYGYTF. The CDR3 nucleotides are TGCGCCAGCAGCTTGGAACCCACTAACTATGGCTACACCTTC.

This clonotype was seen once. The CDR3 reads CSARDRGPKNIQYF. The CDR3 coding sequence is TGCAGCGCCCGGGACAGGGGGCCCAAAAACATTCAGTACTTC. V gene TRBV29-1 combines with J gene TRBJ2-4; 12 positions agree with TRBD1. Trimming at V came to 7 bases and at J to 2 bases, leaving 3 bases not matched to a gene. CDR1 and CDR2 from the germline V gene are SQVTM and ANQGSEA. The CDR3 covers 14 residues.

The gene calls are TRBV12-3 or TRBV12-4 and TRBJ2-1; D uncertain. V lost 1 base, J lost 6 bases, and 10 bases lay in between. This CDR3 comprises 14 residues. The CDR3 nucleotides read TGTGCCAGCAGTTTAGTTAAGGGCGGCAATGAGCAGTTCTTC. Protein sequence: CASSLVKGGNEQFF.

J is TRBJ2-7 and V is TRBV12-5; weak D call: TRBD2 (5 bases). Germline V gene sequence: CDR1 LGHNT, CDR2 FRNRAP. The V gene lost 0 bases and the J gene lost 5 bases, with 17 bases spanning the gap. The CDR3 totals 16 residues. The CDR3 sequence is CASGLVRPAGVNEQYF. CDR3 sequence (DNA): TGTGCTAGTGGTTTGGTACGCCCCGCCGGGGTTAACGAGCAGTACTTC.

The rearrangement uses TRBV23-1 and TRBJ1-6; D unclear. TRBV23-1 is sorted into the ORF group, with uncertain function. Trimming cost V 0 bases and J 13 bases, with 7 bases left between them. This CDR3 spans 12 amino acids. The CDR3, as DNA: TGCGCCAGCAGTCAATCGTGGGCCCCCCTCCACTTT. Residues: CASSQSWAPLHF.

This clonotype showed up just once. The chain links TRBV4-1 to TRBJ1-2, with no clear D. The V and J ends lost 1 base and 7 bases respectively, with 13 bases between them. CDR1 is MGHRA and CDR2 is YSYEKL in the germline V gene. The length of the CDR3 is 14 residues. CDR3 residues: CASSQGSGFGGYTF. DNA for the CDR3: TGCGCCAGCAGCCAAGGTTCCGGGTTCGGTGGCTACACCTTC.

The chain employs TRBV5-1 and TRBJ2-1, with D hard to call. Germline CDR1 is SGHRS and CDR2 is YFSETQ. The ends were cut back, 3 bases at V and 6 bases at J, with 10 bases in the middle. The CDR3 extends over 13 amino acids. This chain's CDR3 is CASSSSPGNEQFF. Here the CDR3 DNA reads TGCGCCAGCAGCTCATCCCCTGGCAATGAGCAGTTCTTC.

The rearrangement joins TRBV6-5 to TRBJ2-7, with TRBD2 matching 11 bases. The CDR3 runs to 15 residues. Losses at the gene ends were 6 bases for V and 0 bases for J; bases not matched to a gene: 4. The V gene's germline CDR1 is MNHEY and CDR2 SVGAGI. The CDR3 protein is CASRPTSGVSYEQYF. The DNA for the CDR3 is TGTGCCAGCAGACCGACTAGCGGGGTCTCCTACGAGCAGTACTTC.

The chain recombines TRBV24-1 with TRBJ1-5, with TRBD1 as a possible D gene (5 bases). V shed 7 bases and J shed 5 bases, with 11 bases lying between them. The CDR3 length is 13 residues. CDR1 is KGHDR, CDR2 SFDVKD, per germline. CDR3 in amino acids: CATRGVEDQPQHF. The CDR3 nucleotides are TGTGCCACCAGGGGGGTTGAAGATCAGCCCCAGCATTTT.

This rearrangement joins TRBV20-1 to TRBJ2-3; D might be TRBD1 or TRBD2, each matching 5 bases. The CDR3 contains 14 residues. Germline V gene data show CDR1 as DFQATT and CDR2 as SNEGSKA (reference sequence). V lost 6 bases and J 4 bases, leaving 17 bases between the germline ends. The CDR3 region is CSAREKGAADTQYF. Written as DNA, the CDR3 is TGCAGTGCCAGGGAGAAGGGAGCCGCAGATACGCAGTATTTT.

This CDR3 is CSVDRGDTEAFF. CDR3 coding DNA: TGCAGCGTTGACAGGGGGGACACTGAAGCTTTCTTT. The chain recombines TRBV29-1 with TRBJ1-1, with TRBD1 matching over 7 bases. The ends lost 3 bases at V and 3 bases at J; junction bases unmatched: 1. Germline CDR1 and CDR2: SQVTM and ANQGSEA. This CDR3 is 12 amino acids long.

CDR3 loop: CSASRDIRQPQHF. The CDR3 DNA reads as TGCAGTGCTAGTCGTGACATTCGTCAGCCCCAGCATTTT. The chain carries TRBV20-1 and TRBJ1-5; no reliable D call. Between the trimmed V and J ends, which lost 3 bases and 6 bases, there was a span of 12 bases. In germline, CDR1 is DFQATT, CDR2 SNEGSKA (reference sequence). The CDR3 length is 13 residues.

This chain joins TRBV29-1 and TRBJ2-5; tentative D call: TRBD2 (6 bases). In germline, CDR1 is SQVTM, CDR2 ANQGSEA. Trimming took 6 bases from V and 2 from J, leaving 10 bases between them. The CDR3 sequence is 12 residues long. In DNA form, the CDR3 reads TGCAGCGTGGGACTGTTACAAGAGACCCAGTACTTC. This encodes CSVGLLQETQYF.

The genes are TRBV4-1 and TRBJ1-6; D might be TRBD1 (5 bases). Trimming left V 4 bases short and J 7 bases short, with 17 bases between. Germline CDR1 and CDR2: MGHRA and YSYEKL. The CDR3 sequence is 16 residues long. In nucleotides, the CDR3 is TGCGCCAGCAGCCCAACCGGGACCAGGGCGAATTCACCCCTCCACTTT. It yields the protein CASSPTGTRANSPLHF.

The chain has TRBV2 and TRBJ2-3, with D hard to call. The CDR3 is made up of 11 amino acids. The germline V gene encodes CDR1 SNHLY and CDR2 FYNNEI. The ends were cut back, 10 bases at V and 2 bases at J, with 7 bases in the middle. Here the CDR3 DNA reads TGTGCCATAACCCTCACAGATACGCAGTATTTT. Protein sequence: CAITLTDTQYF.

The V gene is TRBV5-5, the J gene TRBJ2-1, with TRBD1 identical over 10 bases. The CDR3 is made up of 15 amino acids. Germline assignment: CDR1 SGHKS and CDR2 YYEKEE (reference sequence). The V gene end was trimmed by 5 bases and the J gene end by 3 bases; junction bases not matched to a gene: 5. As DNA, the CDR3 is TGTGCCAGCAGTATAGGACAGGGGGACTACAATGAGCAGTTCTTC. Translating gives CASSIGQGDYNEQFF.

This chain joins TRBV20-1 and TRBJ2-1; D is ambiguous. Between the trimmed V and J ends, which lost 0 bases and 11 bases, there was a span of 8 bases. The V gene's germline CDR1 is DFQATT and CDR2 SNEGSKA (reference sequence). This CDR3 spans 11 amino acids. CDR3 amino acids: CSARDQYKQFF. CDR3 in DNA: TGCAGTGCTAGAGATCAGTACAAGCAGTTCTTC.

The genes are TRBV12-3 or TRBV12-4 and TRBJ2-5; perhaps TRBD2 as D (5 bases). V was cut by 3 bases and J by 7 bases, with 12 bases left in between. The CDR3 extends over 13 amino acids. This CDR3 is CASSFGLRRTQYF. As DNA, the CDR3 is TGTGCCAGCAGTTTCGGACTCCGGCGGACCCAGTACTTC.

This sequence joins TRBV28 and TRBJ2-7; D is unresolved. The ends were cut back, 5 bases at V and 3 bases at J, with 8 bases in the middle. The CDR3 is 12 residues long. Germline V gene lookup returns CDR1 MDHEN and CDR2 SYDVKM. The CDR3 here is CASSPPIYEQYF. The DNA of the CDR3 is TGTGCCAGCAGTCCCCCCATCTACGAGCAGTACTTC.

This rearrangement joins TRBV10-1 to TRBJ2-1, with TRBD1 matching 7 bases. Looked up from germline, CDR1 is WNHNN and CDR2 is SYGVQD (reference sequence). This CDR3 has 13 amino acids. V trimming: 4 bases; J trimming: 6 bases; junction bases outside the gene matches: 3. CDR3 in amino acids: CASSAQGVNEQFF. CDR3 DNA: TGCGCCAGCAGTGCCCAGGGGGTCAATGAGCAGTTCTTC.

The rearrangement links TRBV4-1 to TRBJ1-1; 7 bases align to TRBD1. V lost 4 bases, J lost 3 bases, and 5 bases stayed unmatched. Germline V CDR1 and CDR2: MGHRA, YSYEKL. The CDR3 runs to 14 residues. CDR3 bases: TGCGCCAGCAGCCCAAGACAGGGTCACACTGAAGCTTTCTTT. Translation gives CASSPRQGHTEAFF.

The chain couples TRBV20-1 to TRBJ2-5; 11 nucleotides line up with TRBD2. The ends lost 2 bases at V and 5 bases at J; junction bases unmatched: 7. CDR1 is DFQATT, CDR2 SNEGSKA, per germline (reference sequence). This CDR3 spans 15 amino acids. CDR3 bases: TGCAGTGCTAGATCGACTAGCGGGAAGTTGGAGACCCAGTACTTC. This translates into CSARSTSGKLETQYF.

J is TRBJ1-2 and V is TRBV27, with D maybe TRBD1 (6 bases). The germline CDR1 and CDR2 sequences are MNHEY and SMNVEV (reference sequence). V dropped 5 bases and J dropped 4 bases, with 20 bases sitting between them. The CDR3 consists of 16 residues. CDR3 DNA sequence: TGTGCCAGCAGTCTTAAGGGGGTCGACTCGCCCTATGGCTACACCTTC. Protein: CASSLKGVDSPYGYTF.

The rearrangement joins TRBV18 to TRBJ2-3, with 7 nucleotides matching TRBD2. Trimming took 3 bases from V and 2 from J; bases not matched to a gene: 2. CDR1 is KGHSH and CDR2 is LQKENI in the germline V gene. This CDR3 is built from 14 residues. The CDR3 loop is CASSPLAVTDTQYF. CDR3 sequence (DNA): TGTGCCAGCTCACCCCTAGCGGTCACAGATACGCAGTATTTT.

This rearrangement joins TRBV13 to TRBJ2-5, with TRBD1 identical over 8 bases. Germline V gene lookup returns CDR1 PRHDT and CDR2 FYEKMQ (reference sequence). Trimming removed 5 bases from V and 5 bases from J; junction bases left unmatched: 10. The CDR3 contains 15 residues. The CDR3 reads CASSPPGGTGETQYF. The CDR3 bases are TGTGCCAGCAGCCCGCCAGGGGGCACGGGGGAGACCCAGTACTTC. Full variable domain (outside the CDR3, taken from reference TRBV13 and TRBJ2-5): AAGVIQSPRHLIKEKRETATLKCYPIPRHDTVYWYQQGPGQDPQFLISFYEKMQSDKGSIPDRFSAQQFSDYHSELNMSSLELGDSALYFCASSPPGGTGETQYFGPGTRLLVL.

The chain uses TRBV20-1 and TRBJ2-7, with D possibly TRBD2 on 5 matching bases. The V and J ends lost 4 bases and 3 bases respectively, with 10 bases between them. This CDR3 has 12 residues. Germline-derived CDR1 and CDR2 are DFQATT and SNEGSKA (reference sequence). The DNA for the CDR3 is TGCAGTGCTAAAAGCGGCATCTACGAGCAGTACTTC. Translated, it gives CSAKSGIYEQYF.

The rearrangement links TRBV5-4 to TRBJ1-2; a weak D match, TRBD1 (5 bases). The CDR3 runs 12 residues. Germline V gene lookup returns CDR1 SGHNT and CDR2 YYREEE (reference sequence). The ends were cut back, 4 bases at V and 8 bases at J, with 12 bases in the middle. The CDR3 DNA reads TGTGCCAGCAGCCCTCCCGGGGACGGCTACACCTTC. Translation: CASSPPGDGYTF.

V usage is TRBV2 and J usage is TRBJ2-1, with TRBD2 matching over 8 bases. The CDR3 contains 15 residues. CDR1 and CDR2 (germline): SNHLY, FYNNEI. V lost 4 bases to trimming and J lost 4 bases; unmatched junction nucleotides: 6. The CDR3 DNA sequence: TGTGCCAGCAGTGTTAAGCTAGCGGGTTACAATGAGCAGTTCTTC. This gives the protein CASSVKLAGYNEQFF.

The chain carries TRBV4-1 and TRBJ1-2; D is perhaps TRBD1 (5 bases). Trimming took off 1 base at V and 2 bases at J, with 8 bases between the two ends. Germline CDR1 and CDR2: MGHRA and YSYEKL. This CDR3 is 14 amino acids long. The CDR3, as DNA: TGCGCCAGCAGCCAAGTACCAGGGAACTATGGCTACACCTTC. This sequence encodes CASSQVPGNYGYTF.

The V and J genes are TRBV19 and TRBJ1-4; TRBD1 agrees at 9 bases. V lost 9 bases, J lost 1 base, and 9 bases stayed unmatched. Germline CDR1 LNHDA, CDR2 SQIVND (reference sequence). The CDR3 length is 16 residues. CDR3 loop: CASTETGGVTNEKLFF. The DNA for the CDR3 is TGTGCCAGCACTGAAACAGGGGGCGTAACTAATGAAAAACTGTTTTTT. Full variable domain (rest looked up from reference TRBV19 and TRBJ1-4): DGGITQSPKYLFRKEGQNVTLSCEQNLNHDAMYWYRQDPGQGLRLIYYSQIVNDFQKGDIAEGYSVSREKKESFPLTVTSAQKNPTAFYLCASTETGGVTNEKLFFGSGTQLSVL.